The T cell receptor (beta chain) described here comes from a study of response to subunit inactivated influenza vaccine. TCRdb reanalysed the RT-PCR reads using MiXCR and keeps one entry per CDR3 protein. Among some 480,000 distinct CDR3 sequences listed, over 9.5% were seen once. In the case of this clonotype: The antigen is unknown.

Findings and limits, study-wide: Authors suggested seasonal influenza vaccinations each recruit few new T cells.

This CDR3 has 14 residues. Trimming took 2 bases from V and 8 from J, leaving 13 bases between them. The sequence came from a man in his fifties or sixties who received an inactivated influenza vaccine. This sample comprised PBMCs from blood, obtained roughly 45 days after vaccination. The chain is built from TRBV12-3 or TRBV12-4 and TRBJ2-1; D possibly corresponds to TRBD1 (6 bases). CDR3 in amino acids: CASSLRTVRDEQFF. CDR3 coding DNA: TGTGCCAGCAGTTTACGGACAGTCCGCGATGAGCAGTTCTTC.